One sample yielded the 26 T cell receptor beta chains listed below, sequenced in a study of blood T cell repertoires in COVID-19. Method: immunoSEQ multiplex PCR; TCRdb's copy keeps in-frame clones and lacks some. The table lists about 7,800 clones, approximately 85% of them singletons. The sequenced material came from peripheral blood. Receptor source: a woman aged 60-70 years with active COVID-19.

The V and J genes are TRBV5-6 and TRBJ1-1; D not resolved. V was pared by 4 bases and J by 5 bases, with 12 bases between. This CDR3 has 13 amino acids. The germline V gene encodes CDR1 SGHDT and CDR2 YYEEEE. The CDR3 loop reads CASSLAGRTEAFF. The DNA of the CDR3 is TGTGCCAGCAGCCTTGCGGGTAGAACTGAAGCTTTCTTT.

This rearrangement joins TRBV6-5 to TRBJ2-2; possible D gene TRBD2, 6 bases. CDR3 length equals 14 residues. CDR1 and CDR2 (germline): MNHEY, SVGAGI. Deletions cut 8 bases from V and 4 bases from J, with 14 bases between. The CDR3 here is CASLREVVTGELFF. CDR3 in DNA: TGTGCCAGCCTAAGGGAGGTGGTCACCGGGGAGCTGTTTTTT.

The rearrangement joins TRBV4-3 to TRBJ1-2; 9 bases fit TRBD1. Per the germline V gene, CDR1 is LGHNA and CDR2 is YSLEER. V was pared by 4 bases and J by 7 bases, with 10 bases of the junction left unmatched. This CDR3 contains 15 residues. Here the CDR3 reads CASSPPQGALRGYTF. CDR3 nucleotide sequence: TGCGCCAGCAGCCCCCCACAGGGGGCATTGCGTGGCTACACCTTC.

This clone was recorded only once. This chain links TRBV5-5 with TRBJ1-1; 7 bases align to TRBD1. The V gene end was trimmed by 2 bases and the J gene end by 5 bases; junction bases not matched to a gene: 12. The CDR3 extends over 16 amino acids. Germline loops: CDR1 SGHKS, CDR2 YYEKEE (reference sequence). This chain's CDR3 is CASSLPGTVTGTEAFF. The CDR3 nucleotides are TGTGCCAGCAGCTTACCCGGGACAGTGACGGGTACTGAAGCTTTCTTT.

This rearrangement joins TRBV18 to TRBJ1-2, with D possibly being TRBD1 (5 bases). CDR3 length: 16 residues. Trimming removed 3 bases from V and 8 bases from J, with 22 bases in between. Germline-derived CDR1 and CDR2 are KGHSH and LQKENI. The CDR3 sequence: CASSPPGGGGAEGYTF. CDR3 in DNA: TGTGCCAGCTCACCTCCCGGCGGGGGTGGGGCAGAAGGCTACACCTTC. Full variable domain (rest looked up from reference TRBV18 and TRBJ1-2): NAGVMQNPRHLVRRRGQEARLRCSPMKGHSHVYWYRQLPEEGLKFMVYLQKENIIDESGMPKERFSAEFPKEGPSILRIQQVVRGDSAAYFCASSPPGGGGAEGYTFGSGTRLTVV.

This chain uses TRBV29-1 with TRBJ2-1; 10 bases map to TRBD1. The germline V gene has CDR1 SQVTM and CDR2 ANQGSEA. The CDR3 has 14 amino acids. V dropped 5 bases and J dropped 6; count of bases not matched to a gene: 7. CDR3 region: CSVQSRDRGNEQFF. The CDR3 region has the DNA TGCAGCGTTCAATCGAGGGACAGGGGCAATGAGCAGTTCTTC.

This clone appeared once. The DNA for the CDR3 is TGCGCCAGCAGCTATTCGACAGGCCTCTCTGGAAACACCATATATTTT. This sequence encodes CASSYSTGLSGNTIYF. J is TRBJ1-3 and V is TRBV5-1; tentative D call: TRBD1 (6 bases). The CDR3 length is 16 residues. Per the germline V gene, CDR1 is SGHRS and CDR2 is YFSETQ. Trimming pared 3 bases from V and 0 bases from J, leaving 13 bases between.

As DNA, the CDR3 is TGTGCCAGCAGCTTCCTTACAGGGGGATCCCAAGAGACCCAGTACTTC. This translates into CASSFLTGGSQETQYF. The chain employs TRBV5-4 and TRBJ2-5, with 8 bases lining up with TRBD1. Looked up from germline, CDR1 is SGHNT and CDR2 is YYREEE (reference sequence). This CDR3 comprises 16 residues. The ends lost 2 bases at V and 1 base at J; junction bases unmatched: 7. Full variable domain (rest looked up from reference TRBV5-4 and TRBJ2-5): ETGVTQSPTHLIKTRGQQVTLRCSSQSGHNTVSWYQQALGQGPQFIFQYYREEENGRGNFPPRFSGLQFPNYSSELNVNALELDDSALYLCASSFLTGGSQETQYFGPGTRLLVL.

The V call is TRBV4-2, the J call TRBJ2-1; no definite D call. Trimming stripped 1 base from V and 9 bases from J, with 4 bases between. Germline assignment: CDR1 LGHNA and CDR2 YNFKEQ. The CDR3 is 11 residues long. The CDR3 bases are TGTGCCAGCAGCCAAGTAGCTGAGCAGTTCTTC. This codes for CASSQVAEQFF.

This clone has a handful of counts. The chain recombines TRBV7-2 with TRBJ1-2; 10 nucleotides agree with TRBD1. Trimming took 0 bases from V and 8 from J; bases not matched to a gene: 3. This CDR3 comprises 14 residues. The germline CDR1 and CDR2 sequences are SGHTA and FQGNSA. CDR3 amino acids: CASSLAPGQGGYTF. CDR3 coding DNA: TGTGCCAGCAGCTTAGCGCCGGGACAGGGGGGCTACACCTTC.

The CDR3 DNA reads TGTGCCAGCAGTGAGATTGGGACAGAAAACATTCAGTACTTC. Its translation: CASSEIGTENIQYF. The chain employs TRBV2 and TRBJ2-4; 7 nucleotides line up with TRBD1. V shed 3 bases and J 5 bases; nucleotides not matched to a gene: 4. The CDR3 runs to 14 residues. Germline loops: CDR1 SNHLY, CDR2 FYNNEI.

This clone was seen only once. V gene TRBV18 combines with J gene TRBJ1-5; 7 bases agree with TRBD1. This CDR3 spans 14 amino acids. The trim removed 3 bases at V and 6 bases at J, leaving 5 bases unmatched. Germline V gives CDR1 KGHSH, CDR2 LQKENI. The CDR3 spells CASSPTGLGQPQHF. In DNA, the CDR3 is TGTGCCAGCTCACCGACAGGGCTCGGTCAGCCCCAGCATTTT.

V is TRBV10-3 and J is TRBJ1-3; 8 bases fit TRBD1. Losses at the gene ends were 8 bases for V and 2 bases for J; bases not matched to a gene: 8. The CDR3 runs to 15 residues. Germline CDR1 is ENHRY and CDR2 is SYGVKD. The CDR3 bases are TGTGCCATCGGGCCTACAGGGGGAACTGGAAACACCATATATTTT. Its protein is CAIGPTGGTGNTIYF.

This chain connects TRBV3-1 (or the pseudogene TRBV3-2) to TRBJ2-6; D remains ambiguous. Germline V lookup: CDR1 LGHDT, CDR2 YNNKEL (reference sequence). CDR3 length equals 13 residues. The germline V and J ends were trimmed by 1 base and 4 bases, with 2 bases remaining between them. The CDR3 loop reads CASSQAGANVLTF. The CDR3 DNA follows: TGTGCCAGCAGCCAAGCAGGGGCCAACGTCCTGACTTTC.

The V gene is TRBV6-6, the J gene TRBJ2-6; TRBD1 is a possible D gene (6 bases). Germline CDR1 and CDR2: MNHNY and SVGAGI (reference sequence). The CDR3 runs to 16 residues. Between the trimmed V and J ends, which lost 6 bases and 0 bases, there was a span of 12 bases. The CDR3 DNA sequence: TGTGCCAGCAGCCGAGACAGGCACTCTGGGGCCAACGTCCTGACTTTC. Residues: CASSRDRHSGANVLTF.

The chain combines TRBV5-1 with TRBJ2-7; D perhaps matches TRBD2 (7 bases). This CDR3 is built from 16 residues. Germline V gene data show CDR1 as SGHRS and CDR2 as YFSETQ. V lost 7 bases and J lost 0, with 20 bases in between. CDR3 region: CASGAGASHSSYEQYF. The CDR3 DNA is TGCGCCAGCGGGGCGGGGGCGTCCCATTCCTCCTACGAGCAGTACTTC.

V and J are TRBV28 and TRBJ2-1, with 12 bases aligning to TRBD1. Germline CDR1 reads MDHEN; CDR2 reads SYDVKM. This CDR3 comprises 15 residues. The ends lost 2 bases at V and 8 bases at J; junction bases unmatched: 4. The CDR3 loop reads CASSLAGTGGYEQFF. The CDR3 DNA is TGTGCCAGCAGTTTAGCCGGGACAGGGGGCTATGAGCAGTTCTTC.

The J gene is TRBJ1-1, the V gene TRBV6-5; D might be TRBD1 (5 bases). V lost 6 bases, J lost 6 bases, and 14 bases lay in between. CDR1 is MNHEY and CDR2 is SVGAGI in the germline V gene. This CDR3 region has 13 residues. The CDR3 here is CASSRPGSPEAFF. CDR3 nucleotide sequence: TGTGCCAGCAGCCGCCCAGGGTCCCCTGAAGCTTTCTTT.

The J gene is TRBJ1-1, the V gene TRBV11-2, with a tentative D call TRBD1 (5 bases). Trimming stripped 0 bases from V and 6 bases from J, with 14 bases between. The germline CDR1 and CDR2 sequences are SGHAT and FQNNGV. This CDR3 is 15 amino acids long. This chain's CDR3 is CASSLDPGQVAEAFF. CDR3 sequence (DNA): TGTGCCAGCAGCTTAGACCCAGGGCAGGTTGCTGAAGCTTTCTTT.

The DNA of the CDR3 is TGTGCCAGTAGTATATCCGCAGGGAGGCAAGAGACCCAGTACTTC. Its protein is CASSISAGRQETQYF. The gene calls are TRBV19 and TRBJ2-5; a possible D gene is TRBD2 (6 bases). Germline-derived CDR1 and CDR2 are LNHDA and SQIVND (reference sequence). V was trimmed by 2 bases and J by 2 bases, leaving 12 bases between them. CDR3 size: 15 residues.

The rearrangement uses TRBV6-5 and TRBJ1-1, with a weak D call TRBD1 (5 bases). V was cut by 6 bases and J by 10 bases, with 18 bases left in between. The CDR3 covers 13 residues. Germline V gene data show CDR1 as MNHEY and CDR2 as SVGAGI. Here the CDR3 reads CASSSKGLWAAFF. Here the CDR3 DNA reads TGTGCCAGCAGCTCAAAGGGGTTATGGGCAGCTTTCTTT.

The chain couples TRBV11-1 to TRBJ1-6; TRBD1 matches 7 bases. CDR1 is SGHAT, CDR2 FQDESV, per germline (reference sequence). V lost 4 bases to trimming and J lost 9 bases; unmatched junction nucleotides: 6. This CDR3 region has 14 residues. CDR3 sequence (DNA): TGTGCCAGCAGCTCCCCGACAGGGACTTCACCCCTCCACTTT. Its translation is CASSSPTGTSPLHF.

V and J are TRBV3-1 (or the pseudogene TRBV3-2) and TRBJ2-1; D is ambiguous. Between the trimmed V and J ends, which lost 1 base and 0 bases, there was a span of 10 bases. In germline, CDR1 is LGHDT, CDR2 YNNKEL (reference sequence). The CDR3 consists of 16 residues. The CDR3 nucleotides read TGTGCCAGCAGCCAAGGGGCTATTTCCTCCTACAATGAGCAGTTCTTC. Amino acid sequence: CASSQGAISSYNEQFF.

J is TRBJ2-3 and V is TRBV10-3; 8 nucleotides agree with TRBD1. Germline-derived CDR1 and CDR2 are ENHRY and SYGVKD. This CDR3 comprises 17 residues. The junction had 11 bases not matched to a gene; V was cut back by 3 bases and J by 3 bases. The CDR3: CAISDSRTGSNTDTQYF. The CDR3 nucleotides are TGTGCCATCAGTGACTCTAGGACAGGGAGTAATACAGATACGCAGTATTTT.

The chain is built from TRBV7-2 and TRBJ2-7, with a tentative D call TRBD2 (7 bases). The V and J ends lost 2 bases and 2 bases respectively, with 10 bases between them. This CDR3 is 14 amino acids long. Germline CDR1 SGHTA, CDR2 FQGNSA. In DNA form, the CDR3 reads TGTGCCAGCAGCTTATTGGGGGGGCCCTACGAGCAGTACTTC. Translating it yields CASSLLGGPYEQYF.

The chain links TRBV30 to TRBJ1-4, with D unclear. The length of the CDR3 is 12 residues. Germline assignment: CDR1 GTSNPN and CDR2 SVGIG (reference sequence). The V and J ends lost 8 bases and 7 bases respectively, with 14 bases between them. The CDR3 loop reads CALRGSGEKLFF. The CDR3 DNA sequence: TGTGCCCTGCGCGGCTCGGGTGAAAAACTGTTTTTT. Complete variable domain (other parts from reference TRBV30 and TRBJ1-4): SQTIHQWPATLVQPVGSPLSLECTVEGTSNPNLYWYRQAAGRGLQLLFYSVGIGQISSEVPQNLSASRPQDRQFILSSKKLLLSDSGFYLCALRGSGEKLFFGSGTQLSVL.